This TCR beta chain was recorded in a study of shared clonotypes between healthy human individuals. The CDR3 loop spans 12 amino acids. The V gene's germline CDR1 is SQVTM and CDR2 ANQGSEA. With 5 bases clipped from V and 3 bases from J, the junction kept 3 bases outside the gene matches. Original processing methods: For the immunoSEQ data, sequences were junction-only without quality scores, so filtering differed. Here immunoSEQ multiplex PCR was the method, and the copy in TCRdb shows in-frame clones only, minus some. For V, J and clone size, that table is used; D and trimming come from the DNA. Among roughly 1,800,000 clones listed, around 96% were seen once. Naive CD8 isolation took CD45RO-negative cells positively selected for CCR7 and excluded terminally differentiated effector memory CD45RA+ cells.

This rearrangement joins TRBV29-1 to TRBJ2-5; 7 positions agree with TRBD1. The TCR was taken from a man younger than 35 in good health. Material: naive CD8+ T cells sorted from blood. CDR3 amino acids: CSVLGTEETQYF. The CDR3 nucleotides are TGCAGCGTTCTGGGGACAGAAGAGACCCAGTACTTC.